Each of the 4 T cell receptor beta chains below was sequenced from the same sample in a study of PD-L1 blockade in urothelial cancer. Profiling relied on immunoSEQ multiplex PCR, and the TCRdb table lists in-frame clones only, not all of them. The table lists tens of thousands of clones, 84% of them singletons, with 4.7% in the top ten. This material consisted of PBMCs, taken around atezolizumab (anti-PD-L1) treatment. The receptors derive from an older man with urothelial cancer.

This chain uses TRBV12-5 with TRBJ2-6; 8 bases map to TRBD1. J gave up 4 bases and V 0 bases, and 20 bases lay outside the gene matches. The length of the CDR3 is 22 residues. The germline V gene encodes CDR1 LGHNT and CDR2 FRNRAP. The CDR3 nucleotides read TGTGCTAGTGGTTTGGTACACTTGGGGACAGGAGGGGAGGACCCGGGGGCCAACGTCCTGACTTTC. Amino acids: CASGLVHLGTGGEDPGANVLTF.

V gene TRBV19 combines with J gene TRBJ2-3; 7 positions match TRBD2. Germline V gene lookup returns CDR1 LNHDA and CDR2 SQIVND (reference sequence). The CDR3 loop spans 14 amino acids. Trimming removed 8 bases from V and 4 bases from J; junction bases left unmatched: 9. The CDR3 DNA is TGTGCCAGTTCGAGCGGGACTCTTCCAGATACGCAGTATTTT. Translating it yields CASSSGTLPDTQYF.

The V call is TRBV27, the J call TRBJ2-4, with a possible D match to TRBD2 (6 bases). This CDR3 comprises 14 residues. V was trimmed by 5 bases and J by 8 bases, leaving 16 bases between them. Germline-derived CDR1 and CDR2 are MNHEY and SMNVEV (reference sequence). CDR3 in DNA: TGTGCCAGCAGTCCTTCATGGGGGGAGGACATTCAGTACTTC. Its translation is CASSPSWGEDIQYF.

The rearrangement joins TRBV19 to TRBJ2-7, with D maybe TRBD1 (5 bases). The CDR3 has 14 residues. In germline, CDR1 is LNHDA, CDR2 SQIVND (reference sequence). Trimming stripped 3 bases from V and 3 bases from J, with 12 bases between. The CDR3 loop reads CASSIRAQNYEQYF. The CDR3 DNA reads TGTGCCAGTAGTATCAGGGCACAGAACTACGAGCAGTACTTC.